This passage covers 20 T cell receptor beta chains from one sample sequenced in a study of shared T cell receptors in the human thymus. Measured with immunoSEQ multiplex PCR; TCRdb has only the in-frame clones, and not every one. The data contain hundreds of thousands of clones, approximately 90% of them singletons. These data are also associated with another study on human thymus T cells.

The sample taken for sequencing was thymocytes. These receptors were obtained from a boy younger than two with a congenital heart defect.

The chain joins TRBV7-2 to TRBJ1-3, with TRBD1 matching 8 bases. Trimming at V came to 5 bases and at J to 2 bases, leaving 8 bases not matched to a gene. The CDR3 sequence is 16 residues long. Germline V lookup: CDR1 SGHTA, CDR2 FQGNSA. The chain's CDR3 is CASSQYRTGPGNTIYF. As DNA, the CDR3 is TGTGCCAGCAGCCAATACCGGACAGGGCCTGGAAACACCATATATTTT.

The chain employs TRBV7-2 and TRBJ1-2; D might be TRBD1 (6 bases). The CDR3 runs to 16 residues. The V and J ends lost 1 base and 4 bases respectively, with 16 bases between them. Germline V CDR1 and CDR2: SGHTA, FQGNSA. CDR3: CASSLVDRGGAYGYTF. In DNA, the CDR3 is TGTGCCAGCAGCTTAGTCGACAGAGGGGGAGCCTATGGCTACACCTTC.

The CDR3 bases are TGTGCCACCAGGCTTCCTTTGGGCCCTTCCTACAATGAGCAGTTCTTC. This codes for CATRLPLGPSYNEQFF. V usage is TRBV15 and J usage is TRBJ2-1, with D uncertain. Per the germline V gene, CDR1 is LNHNV and CDR2 is YYDKDF (reference sequence). With 6 bases removed from V and 1 base from J, the gap between germline ends came to 16 bases. The CDR3 sequence is 16 residues long.

This clone was counted only a few times. This same CDR3 is encoded by further DNA sequences in the sample. V usage is TRBV4-3 and J usage is TRBJ2-1; 7 bases are shared with TRBD2. V was pared by 0 bases and J by 2 bases, with 4 bases of the junction left unmatched. Germline-derived CDR1 and CDR2 are LGHNA and YSLEER. This CDR3 spans 16 amino acids. CDR3 protein: CASSQERGRAYNEQFF. As DNA, the CDR3 is TGCGCCAGCAGCCAAGAACGGGGGAGGGCCTACAATGAGCAGTTCTTC.

For the CDR3, the DNA is TGTGCAGACGACAGGAAGGAGTACTACGAGCAGTACTTC. This gives the protein CADDRKEYYEQYF. The chain couples TRBV10-3 to TRBJ2-7, with a possible D match to TRBD1 (6 bases). Per germline, CDR1 ENHRY and CDR2 SYGVKD. This CDR3 comprises 13 residues.

This chain uses TRBV6-4 with TRBJ2-1; 9 bases fit TRBD2. The CDR3 is 19 residues long. Looked up from germline, CDR1 is MRHNA and CDR2 is SNTAGT. The V segment lost 0 bases and the J segment 10 bases; nucleotides outside the gene matches: 19. CDR3 region: CASSDSKSGLAVQPGEQFF. DNA for the CDR3: TGTGCCAGCAGTGACTCAAAATCGGGACTAGCTGTACAACCGGGGGAGCAGTTCTTC.

The chain employs TRBV19 and TRBJ2-5, with TRBD1 identical over 7 bases. Germline values: CDR1 LNHDA, CDR2 SQIVND (reference sequence). The CDR3 totals 15 residues. V was pared by 6 bases and J by 3 bases, with 10 bases of the junction left unmatched. CDR3 sequence reads: CASSHSTGLKETQYF. The CDR3 DNA follows: TGTGCCAGTAGCCATTCGACAGGGCTAAAAGAGACCCAGTACTTC. The full variable domain, rest sourced from reference TRBV19 and TRBJ2-5, is DGGITQSPKYLFRKEGQNVTLSCEQNLNHDAMYWYRQDPGQGLRLIYYSQIVNDFQKGDIAEGYSVSREKKESFPLTVTSAQKNPTAFYLCASSHSTGLKETQYFGPGTRLLVL.

The V and J genes are TRBV7-2 and TRBJ2-1, with 7 bases aligning to TRBD2. The germline V gene has CDR1 SGHTA and CDR2 FQGNSA. Germline trimming cut 3 bases from V and 9 bases from J; bases unmatched to any gene: 8. The CDR3 is 14 residues long. In nucleotides, the CDR3 is TGTGCCAGCAGCTTGGGAGGGGCGGGAGTTGAGCAGTTCTTC. Translation gives CASSLGGAGVEQFF.

The rearrangement uses TRBV19 and TRBJ1-2, with D unresolved. CDR3 size: 13 residues. CDR1 LNHDA and CDR2 SQIVND come from the germline V gene (reference sequence). Trimming removed 7 bases from V and 6 bases from J, with 15 bases in between. The CDR3 here is CASITGRGNGYTF. For the CDR3, the DNA is TGTGCCAGTATAACTGGGAGAGGGAATGGCTACACCTTC. Combining the CDR3 with reference TRBV19 and TRBJ1-2 gives the whole variable domain DGGITQSPKYLFRKEGQNVTLSCEQNLNHDAMYWYRQDPGQGLRLIYYSQIVNDFQKGDIAEGYSVSREKKESFPLTVTSAQKNPTAFYLCASITGRGNGYTFGSGTRLTVV.

The V gene is TRBV27, the J gene TRBJ2-6; weak D call: TRBD2 (6 bases). The germline CDR1 and CDR2 sequences are MNHEY and SMNVEV (reference sequence). This CDR3 has 14 residues. Between the trimmed V and J ends, which lost 3 bases and 4 bases, there was a span of 7 bases. In DNA form, the CDR3 reads TGTGCCAGCAGTTTCGGGAGAGGGGCCAACGTCCTGACTTTC. The encoded protein is CASSFGRGANVLTF.

The chain employs TRBV19 and TRBJ2-7; possibly TRBD1 for D (6 bases). The CDR3 has 17 residues. CDR1 is LNHDA and CDR2 is SQIVND in the germline V gene (reference sequence). Trimming removed 3 bases from V and 0 bases from J, with 18 bases in between. This chain's CDR3 is CASSILWDKDLSYEQYF. The DNA for the CDR3 is TGTGCCAGTAGTATTTTGTGGGACAAAGACCTCTCCTACGAGCAGTACTTC.

The chain recombines TRBV4-3 with TRBJ2-3, with TRBD1 identical over 10 bases. Trimming cost V 4 bases and J 5 bases; bases outside gene matches: 9. Germline lookup yields CDR1 LGHNA and CDR2 YSLEER. The CDR3 extends over 16 amino acids. CDR3 residues: CASSPRKDRGKDTQYF. The CDR3, as DNA: TGCGCCAGCAGCCCTCGTAAGGACAGGGGGAAAGATACGCAGTATTTT.

The table lists this clone with a few counts. The chain has TRBV15 and TRBJ2-1; weak D call: TRBD1 (6 bases). This CDR3 comprises 16 residues. V dropped 1 base and J dropped 3 bases, with 13 bases sitting between them. Per the germline V gene, CDR1 is LNHNV and CDR2 is YYDKDF (reference sequence). The CDR3 DNA follows: TGTGCCACCAGCAGAGGATCAGGGGCCCTCTACAATGAGCAGTTCTTC. It encodes CATSRGSGALYNEQFF.

The rearrangement joins TRBV25-1 to TRBJ2-1; TRBD2 agrees at 12 bases. The CDR3 runs 17 residues. CDR1 and CDR2 from the germline V gene are MGHDK and SYGVNS. V was clipped by 1 base and J by 7 bases; unmatched bases: 8. The CDR3 loop is CASSESRLAGERNEQFF. Written as DNA, the CDR3 is TGTGCCAGCAGTGAATCCCGACTAGCGGGAGAGAGGAATGAGCAGTTCTTC.

This sequence joins TRBV7-9 and TRBJ2-1; the D gene is possibly TRBD2 (5 bases). V lost 0 bases, J lost 1 base, and 7 bases lay in between. Germline V gives CDR1 SEHNR, CDR2 FQNEAQ (reference sequence). The CDR3 spans 15 residues. The chain's CDR3 is CASSLAPGSYNEQFF. CDR3 sequence (DNA): TGTGCCAGCAGCTTAGCCCCGGGGTCCTACAATGAGCAGTTCTTC.

This sequence joins TRBV5-6 and TRBJ2-2; D possibly corresponds to TRBD1 (5 bases). The germline CDR1 and CDR2 sequences are SGHDT and YYEEEE. V was trimmed by 4 bases and J by 6 bases, leaving 10 bases between them. The CDR3 is made up of 13 amino acids. The CDR3 protein is CASSLRVAGELFF. The CDR3 nucleotides are TGTGCCAGCAGCCTCAGGGTTGCCGGGGAGCTGTTTTTT.

The chain carries TRBV5-5 and TRBJ2-1; 7 bases agree with TRBD2. CDR3 size: 15 residues. J was trimmed by 3 bases and V by 2 bases; bases with no gene match: 5. CDR1 and CDR2 from the germline V gene are SGHKS and YYEKEE (reference sequence). The CDR3: CASSLAGSNYNEQFF. The CDR3 bases are TGTGCCAGCAGCTTAGCGGGATCCAACTACAATGAGCAGTTCTTC.

Here the CDR3 DNA reads TGCGCCAGCAGCTGGGCAACGGGACAGGGGGCGCCTGGCTATGGCTACACCTTC. It encodes CASSWATGQGAPGYGYTF. The chain combines TRBV5-1 with TRBJ1-2, with 12 bases that match TRBD1. The CDR3 runs 18 residues. Germline lookup yields CDR1 SGHRS and CDR2 YFSETQ. V lost 3 bases, J lost 4 bases, and 13 bases stayed unmatched. Together with reference TRBV5-1 and TRBJ1-2, the CDR3 gives the full variable domain: KAGVTQTPRYLIKTRGQQVTLSCSPISGHRSVSWYQQTPGQGLQFLFEYFSETQRNKGNFPGRFSGRQFSNSRSEMNVSTLELGDSALYLCASSWATGQGAPGYGYTFGSGTRLTVV.

This chain connects TRBV4-2 to TRBJ1-1; D perhaps matches TRBD1 (5 bases). Germline CDR1 LGHNA, CDR2 YNFKEQ. CDR3 length: 15 residues. Trimming cost V 0 bases and J 5 bases, with 13 bases left between them. This CDR3 is CASSQDAGKRTEAFF. DNA for the CDR3: TGTGCCAGCAGCCAAGATGCAGGGAAGAGGACTGAAGCTTTCTTT.

The V and J genes are TRBV21-1 and TRBJ2-1; the table's D gene call, TRBD2, was not cross checked with the DNA. TRBV21-1 counts as a pseudogene. CDR3 size: 14 residues. CDR3 sequence reads: CASSKTSDYNEQFF. CDR3 DNA: TGTGCCAGCAGCAAGACTAGCGACTACAATGAGCAGTTCTTC.